The 9 T cell receptor beta chains presented below share a single source sample, sequenced in a study of blood T cell repertoires in COVID-19. Data came from immunoSEQ multiplex PCR; TCRdb stores just in-frame clones and leaves some out. Found here are 400,000 to 550,000 clones, roughly 91% of them singletons; the top ten hold approximately 4.5%. Sequencing was done on a sample of peripheral blood. These receptors were collected from a woman in her 30s with acute or convalescent COVID-19.

The J gene is TRBJ1-1, the V gene TRBV5-6; 9 nucleotides agree with TRBD1. V dropped 2 bases and J dropped 7; count of bases not matched to a gene: 6. Germline values: CDR1 SGHDT, CDR2 YYEEEE. The CDR3 is 14 amino acids. The CDR3 reads CASSLRDRVGEAFF. DNA of the CDR3: TGTGCCAGCAGCTTACGGGACAGGGTGGGTGAAGCTTTCTTT.

The chain couples TRBV5-1 to TRBJ2-7; no reliable D call. From germline, CDR1 is SGHRS and CDR2 YFSETQ. The CDR3 runs 16 residues. Between the trimmed V and J ends, which lost 0 bases and 3 bases, there was a span of 16 bases. The CDR3 DNA follows: TGCGCCAGCAGCTTGGTTTCTGGAGTAAGCAACTACGAGCAGTACTTC. Its translation is CASSLVSGVSNYEQYF.

This chain joins TRBV7-9 and TRBJ1-2, with 8 positions matching TRBD1. CDR3 length: 13 residues. The V gene's germline CDR1 is SEHNR and CDR2 FQNEAQ (reference sequence). V was clipped by 6 bases and J by 7 bases; unmatched bases: 7. The CDR3 DNA reads as TGTGCCAGCAGTCAGGACAGGGACACTGGCTACACCTTC. Protein: CASSQDRDTGYTF. The entire variable domain, with the rest obtained from reference TRBV7-9 and TRBJ1-2, is as follows: DTGVSQNPRHKITKRGQNVTFRCDPISEHNRLYWYRQTLGQGPEFLTYFQNEAQLEKSRLLSDRFSAERPKGSFSTLEIQRTEQGDSAMYLCASSQDRDTGYTFGSGTRLTVV.

The V call is TRBV19, the J call TRBJ1-2; D gene ambiguous. Germline V gene sequence: CDR1 LNHDA, CDR2 SQIVND (reference sequence). The CDR3 contains 17 residues. With 0 bases removed from V and 0 bases from J, the gap between germline ends came to 14 bases. The CDR3 coding sequence is TGTGCCAGTAGTATAGATAAGTTGGAGACTACTAACTATGGCTACACCTTC. The encoded protein is CASSIDKLETTNYGYTF.

The V gene is TRBV2, the J gene TRBJ1-3; unclear D gene. Germline CDR1 reads SNHLY; CDR2 reads FYNNEI. The CDR3 runs to 16 residues. V lost 1 base, J lost 2 bases, and 12 bases lay in between. The CDR3 sequence: CASSEVVGRTGNTIYF. The CDR3 DNA is TGTGCCAGCAGTGAAGTGGTGGGCCGGACTGGAAACACCATATATTTT.

The chain employs TRBV7-2 and TRBJ1-1; D not certain. Deletions cut 5 bases from V and 1 base from J, with 11 bases between. Germline lookup yields CDR1 SGHTA and CDR2 FQGNSA. The CDR3 spans 14 residues. The CDR3 region has the DNA TGTGCCAGCAGCCGGTTGGGCACGAACACTGAAGCTTTCTTT. Translation gives CASSRLGTNTEAFF.

The chain uses TRBV11-2 and TRBJ1-1; the D gene is possibly TRBD1 (6 bases). Germline-derived CDR1 and CDR2 are SGHAT and FQNNGV. This CDR3 region has 15 residues. The ends were cut back, 4 bases at V and 1 base at J, with 13 bases in the middle. This chain's CDR3 is CASSYGTSANTEAFF. The CDR3 bases are TGTGCCAGCAGCTATGGGACATCTGCGAACACTGAAGCTTTCTTT.

This chain connects TRBV7-8 to TRBJ1-1; 8 bases are a match to TRBD1. CDR3 length equals 16 residues. Germline V gene sequence: CDR1 SGHVS, CDR2 FQNEAQ. The ends lost 5 bases at V and 0 bases at J; junction bases unmatched: 8. DNA for the CDR3: TGTGCCAGCAGCCGTGGACAGGGTAACATGAACACTGAAGCTTTCTTT. Its protein is CASSRGQGNMNTEAFF.

This clone was counted a few times. The chain has TRBV18 and TRBJ2-1; no reliable D call. The CDR3 is made up of 12 amino acids. In germline, CDR1 is KGHSH, CDR2 LQKENI. V lost 3 bases and J lost 7, with 7 bases in between. The DNA of the CDR3 is TGTGCCAGCTCACCTAGTTTAAATGAGCAGTTCTTC. As protein: CASSPSLNEQFF.